This TCR beta chain derives from a study of cytomegalovirus exposure and HLA in healthy donors. 13 Jbeta primers and 60 Vbeta primers were used for the PCR. Data came from immunoSEQ multiplex PCR; TCRdb stores just in-frame clones and leaves some out. Here the sample spans 120,000 or so clones, 65% to 80% being singletons. This clone has a handful of counts. V lost 1 base to trimming and J lost 2 bases, with 14 bases between them. CDR1 is LGHNA, CDR2 YSLEER, per germline. The CDR3 runs 16 residues. The sequence was collected from a woman between 40 and 50 years old in good health and CMV-seropositive. The sequenced material came from PBMCs. The chain employs TRBV4-3 and TRBJ1-1; D might be TRBD1 (5 bases). CDR3 nucleotides: TGCGCCAGCAGCCAAGCGATTGGGGGGATTAACACTGAAGCTTTCTTT. Its translation: CASSQAIGGINTEAFF.